A selection of T cell receptor beta chains follows, all from one sample in a study of CD8 T cells in ankylosing spondylitis. From the 5' RACE reads, TCRdb called clonotypes with MiXCR, one entry per CDR3 protein. The sample has some 200,000 distinct CDR3 sequences, roughly 24% seen once. What was sequenced was blood, either unsorted or a sorted T cell fraction (not recorded which). These receptors were collected from a male donor with ankylosing spondylitis or in good health (not recorded which). The CDR3 runs from the conserved cysteine through the conserved F or W. The D gene is left open where the match is weak. Size values are once, few and many counts, or a class for expanded clones, and some rows have none.

V gene	clone size	J gene	D gene	CDR3 protein	CDR3 DNA
TRBV15	.	TRBJ2-1	.	CATSREWGETSEQFF	TGTGCCACCAGCAGAGAGTGGGGGGAGACGAGTGAGCAGTTCTTC
TRBV27	.	TRBJ2-6	.	CASSLQSSGANVLTF	TGTGCCAGCAGTTTACAGTCCTCTGGGGCCAACGTCCTGACTTTC
TRBV6-4	.	TRBJ1-1	TRBD1	CASSVIWGQGEAFF	TGTGCCAGCAGCGTGATATGGGGACAGGGGGAAGCTTTCTTT
TRBV6-5	few	TRBJ1-1	.	CASRGPSTEAFF	TGTGCCAGCAGGGGTCCCTCCACTGAAGCTTTCTTT
TRBV18	.	TRBJ2-5	TRBD2	CASSLPLAGPGATQYF	TGTGCCAGCTCACTACCGCTAGCGGGACCCGGGGCGACCCAGTACTTC
TRBV20-1	.	TRBJ2-3	.	CSARDPRRPDTQYF	TGCAGTGCTAGAGATCCCCGGAGGCCAGATACGCAGTATTTT
TRBV3-1	many	TRBJ2-1	TRBD2	CASSQGTSGRTEQFF	TGTGCCAGCAGCCAAGGGACTAGCGGGAGGACTGAGCAGTTCTTC
TRBV29-1	many	TRBJ2-1	.	CSVVPISYNEQFF	TGCAGCGTTGTCCCGATTTCCTACAATGAGCAGTTCTTC
TRBV20-1	.	TRBJ2-5	.	CSAGEVGETQYF	TGCAGTGCCGGGGAGGTCGGGGAGACCCAGTACTTC
TRBV25-1	.	TRBJ2-1	TRBD2	CASSVTSGSDNEQFF	TGTGCCAGCAGTGTGACTAGCGGGAGTGACAATGAGCAGTTCTTC
TRBV12-3/TRBV12-4	many	TRBJ1-1	TRBD1	CASSFDRVVNTEAFF	TGTGCCAGCAGTTTCGACAGGGTGGTGAACACTGAAGCTTTCTTT
TRBV12-3/TRBV12-4	many	TRBJ2-5	.	CASSPRGETQYF	TGCGCCAGCAGCCCACGAGGAGAGACCCAGTACTTC
TRBV5-1	few	TRBJ2-1	TRBD2	CASSRTGLAGDNEQFF	TGCGCCAGCAGCAGAACGGGACTAGCGGGAGACAATGAGCAGTTCTTC
TRBV10-3	few	TRBJ2-7	TRBD1	CAISPGQGSYEQYF	TGTGCCATCAGCCCTGGACAGGGTTCCTACGAGCAGTACTTC
TRBV20-1	.	TRBJ2-7	TRBD2	CSATGTSGNHEQYF	TGCAGTGCTACCGGGACTAGCGGGAACCACGAGCAGTACTTC
TRBV11-1	few	TRBJ2-3	TRBD2	CASSFIGRTSGNTQYF	TGTGCCAGCAGCTTTATCGGCCGGACTAGCGGGAACACGCAGTATTTT
TRBV4-3	.	TRBJ2-2	.	CASSQTTRSLGELFF	TGCGCCAGCAGCCAGACCACTCGGTCCCTAGGGGAGCTGTTTTTT
TRBV7-6	many	TRBJ2-7	.	CASSLALGGSYEQYF	TGTGCCAGCAGCTTAGCGTTAGGGGGCTCCTACGAGCAGTACTTC
TRBV7-2	.	TRBJ2-1	.	CASSLVVVEQFF	TGTGCCAGCAGCTTAGTCGTAGTAGAGCAGTTCTTC
TRBV20-1	.	TRBJ2-2	.	CSSRRQTSTGELFF	TGCAGTTCCCGGCGGCAAACGAGCACCGGGGAGCTGTTTTTT
TRBV4-3	many	TRBJ1-5	.	CASSQDAAVEGWESNQPQHF	TGCGCCAGCAGCCAAGATGCGGCGGTTGAAGGGTGGGAGAGCAATCAGCCCCAGCATTTT
TRBV29-1	.	TRBJ2-5	.	CSVGGEETQYF	TGCAGCGTGGGGGGAGAAGAGACCCAGTACTTC
TRBV20-1	.	TRBJ2-4	.	CSAILSTNIQYF	TGCAGTGCTATCCTAAGCACTAACATTCAGTACTTC
TRBV9	few	TRBJ2-2	.	CASSPWGRVDTGELFF	TGTGCCAGCAGCCCCTGGGGCAGGGTCGACACCGGGGAGCTGTTTTTT
TRBV20-1	few	TRBJ2-7	.	CSARGRSLGYEQYF	TGCAGTGCTCGGGGCAGATCGTTAGGCTACGAGCAGTACTTC
TRBV7-6	few	TRBJ2-3	TRBD2	CASSLAPGTSRTDTQYF	TGTGCCAGCAGCTTGGCCCCCGGGACTAGCCGGACAGATACGCAGTATTTT
TRBV5-1	many	TRBJ1-6	.	CASRGAGEDSPLHF	TGCGCCAGCAGGGGGGCAGGTGAGGATTCACCCCTCCACTTT
TRBV20-1	few	TRBJ1-1	.	CSADWGPGSLNSEAFF	TGCAGTGCTGACTGGGGGCCGGGTTCTCTAAACTCTGAAGCTTTCTTT
TRBV20-1	many	TRBJ2-3	.	CSAHRVGTDTQYF	TGCAGTGCTCACAGGGTCGGCACAGATACGCAGTATTTT
TRBV7-2	many	TRBJ2-5	TRBD1	CASGDRGPETQYF	TGTGCCAGCGGCGACAGGGGGCCAGAGACCCAGTACTTC
TRBV6-1	.	TRBJ2-7	TRBD2	CASSPGTRNEQYF	TGTGCCAGCAGTCCCGGGACTAGGAACGAGCAGTACTTC
TRBV4-3	many	TRBJ2-7	.	CASSQALQQYEQYF	TGCGCCAGCAGCCAAGCTCTGCAGCAATACGAGCAGTACTTC
TRBV29-1	.	TRBJ1-1	.	CSAWLGNTEAFF	TGCAGCGCCTGGCTTGGGAACACTGAAGCTTTCTTT
TRBV5-4	many	TRBJ2-1	.	CASNSLKHEQFF	TGTGCCAGCAACAGCCTGAAGCATGAGCAGTTCTTC
TRBV3-1	.	TRBJ2-1	TRBD2	CASSPGLASYNEQFF	TGTGCCAGCAGCCCGGGACTAGCGTCCTACAATGAGCAGTTCTTC
TRBV5-5	.	TRBJ2-6	.	CASGGGSRANVLTF	TGTGCCAGCGGGGGCGGATCTAGAGCCAACGTCCTGACTTTC
TRBV20-1	many	TRBJ2-7	TRBD2	CSARSGRGGYEQYF	TGCAGTGCCCGTAGCGGGAGAGGCGGGTACGAGCAGTACTTC
TRBV5-1	many	TRBJ2-2	.	CASSSYGGPNTGELFF	TGCGCCAGCAGCAGCTACGGGGGGCCGAACACCGGGGAGCTGTTTTTT
TRBV20-1	many	TRBJ1-5	.	CSASSGQIHQQPQHF	TGCAGTGCTAGTTCCGGGCAAATACATCAGCAGCCCCAGCATTTT
TRBV11-3	many	TRBJ2-3	.	CASSQNKGVKSTDTQYF	TGTGCCAGCAGCCAAAACAAGGGGGTAAAAAGCACAGATACGCAGTATTTT
TRBV20-1	many	TRBJ2-7	TRBD2	CSARVPGTTEQYF	TGCAGTGCTAGAGTTCCCGGGACTACGGAGCAGTACTTC
TRBV12-3/TRBV12-4	many	TRBJ2-3	.	CASSLGSNTDTQYF	TGTGCCAGCAGTTTAGGCAGTAACACAGATACGCAGTATTTT
TRBV5-5	many	TRBJ2-7	.	CASTASSYEQYF	TGTGCCAGCACCGCTAGCTCCTACGAGCAGTACTTC
TRBV2	many	TRBJ2-1	TRBD2	CASSENPSGSPGGQQFF	TGTGCCAGCAGTGAAAATCCTAGCGGGAGTCCTGGAGGTCAGCAGTTCTTC